The next 21 T cell receptor beta chains were all read from a single sample in a study of T cells after yellow fever vaccination (dated by TCRdb to between 2019 and 2020). The meaning of the sample's treatment or condition label: live attenuated yellow fever vaccine strain. Libraries were prepared through 5' RACE. Sequenced on an Illumina HiSeq 2500. The raw public data were reprocessed by TCRdb itself: fastp quality trimming at Q25, MiXCR clonotype calling, in-frame beta chains only. Every entry covers one CDR3 protein and lists the most common genes and DNA from its rows. This sample holds over 65,000 distinct CDR3 sequences; about 14% were observed only once. The top ten hold approximately 23% of the sample. The sample in question was CD8+ T cells not binding an NS4B(214-222) dextramer, sorted from PBMCs, obtained 21 days after the first yellow fever vaccination. The meaning of the sample's cell subset or site label: NS4B epitope dextramer-negative CD8 T cells. The receptors were gathered from a man aged 18 to 29 who received the YFV17D yellow fever vaccine.

V gene TRBV30 combines with J gene TRBJ2-7; 10 nucleotides line up with TRBD1. V shed 4 bases and J 7 bases; nucleotides not matched to a gene: 13. Germline loops: CDR1 GTSNPN, CDR2 SVGIG (reference sequence). The CDR3 covers 15 residues. This CDR3 reads CAWNDLTGGFREQYF. CDR3 bases: TGTGCCTGGAACGACCTGACAGGGGGCTTTCGGGAGCAGTACTTC.

The chain has TRBV6-2 or TRBV6-3 and TRBJ2-1; D is unclear. Trimming removed 10 bases at V and 0 bases at J, with 10 bases between. The CDR3 is 13 residues long. CDR1 is MNHEY, CDR2 SVGEGT, per germline. The CDR3 is CATALSSYNEQFF. The CDR3 region has the DNA TGTGCCACCGCCCTTAGCTCCTACAATGAGCAGTTCTTC.

The gene calls are TRBV5-1 and TRBJ2-1, with D maybe TRBD1 (5 bases). The V end was cut by 2 bases, the J end by 3 bases, with 6 bases between. CDR3 size: 13 residues. From germline, CDR1 is SGHRS and CDR2 YFSETQ. DNA for the CDR3: TGCGCCAGCAGCTTTGACAGCTACAATGAGCAGTTCTTC. Amino acid sequence: CASSFDSYNEQFF.

The rearrangement joins TRBV14 to TRBJ2-1, with 8 bases lining up with TRBD2. Germline V gene lookup returns CDR1 SGHDN and CDR2 FVKESK. This CDR3 is 14 amino acids long. Unmatched junction bases numbered 5, after V lost 7 bases and J lost 3 bases. The CDR3: CASKRGPFYNEQFF. DNA for the CDR3: TGTGCCAGCAAGCGGGGGCCCTTCTACAATGAGCAGTTCTTC.

The chain recombines TRBV4-2 with TRBJ2-3; D is ambiguous. Between the trimmed V and J ends, which lost 0 bases and 2 bases, there was a span of 9 bases. Germline CDR1 LGHNA, CDR2 YNFKEQ. The CDR3 length is 15 residues. The CDR3 DNA reads as TGTGCCAGCAGCCAAGATGGTAGGACCACAGATACGCAGTATTTT. It translates to CASSQDGRTTDTQYF.

V gene TRBV4-1 combines with J gene TRBJ2-1; the match to TRBD2 covers 10 bases. J was trimmed by 3 bases and V by 4 bases; bases with no gene match: 6. CDR1 MGHRA and CDR2 YSYEKL come from the germline V gene. The CDR3 consists of 16 residues. The CDR3 nucleotides read TGCGCCAGCAGCCTACAAGCGGGGGGGCACTACAATGAGCAGTTCTTC. Translation: CASSLQAGGHYNEQFF.

The chain joins TRBV28 to TRBJ2-1; maybe TRBD2 (6 bases). Between the trimmed V and J ends, which lost 2 bases and 0 bases, there was a span of 11 bases. The CDR3 runs to 16 residues. Per germline, CDR1 MDHEN and CDR2 SYDVKM. CDR3 coding DNA: TGTGCCAGCAGTTTAAACTCCGGGAGCTCCTACAATGAGCAGTTCTTC. Protein sequence: CASSLNSGSSYNEQFF.

This clonotype was detected a few times. The V gene is TRBV7-9, the J gene TRBJ2-3, with 9 bases fitting TRBD1. Germline CDR1 SEHNR, CDR2 FQNEAQ (reference sequence). J was trimmed by 3 bases and V by 10 bases; bases with no gene match: 17. The CDR3 loop spans 17 amino acids. CDR3 in DNA: TGTGCCATCCCGAGAAAGGGTCGGACAGGGGCTACAGATACGCAGTATTTT. As protein: CAIPRKGRTGATDTQYF.

This clonotype was seen more than once but under ten times. The rearrangement joins TRBV3-1 to TRBJ2-1; TRBD1 or TRBD2 may be the D gene (6 bases each). With 3 bases removed from V and 0 bases from J, the gap between germline ends came to 15 bases. The CDR3 covers 17 residues. CDR1 is LGHDT and CDR2 is YNNKEL in the germline V gene (reference sequence). The CDR3 spells CASSQEGGSSSYNEQFF. The CDR3 DNA reads as TGTGCCAGCAGCCAGGAAGGGGGGTCCAGCTCCTACAATGAGCAGTTCTTC.

CDR3 protein: CAIRNSGSGNTIYF. CDR3 coding DNA: TGTGCCATCAGAAACAGTGGCTCTGGAAACACCATATATTTT. The rearrangement uses TRBV10-3 and TRBJ1-3; no firm D call. In germline, CDR1 is ENHRY, CDR2 SYGVKD. The CDR3 spans 14 residues. The ends were cut back, 6 bases at V and 0 bases at J, with 9 bases in the middle.

The chain has TRBV7-9 and TRBJ1-2; no reliable D call. Germline CDR1 SEHNR, CDR2 FQNEAQ (reference sequence). The CDR3 runs to 14 residues. Trimming pared 0 bases from V and 3 bases from J, leaving 8 bases between. Written as DNA, the CDR3 is TGTGCCAGCAGCTTAGCCTCCCTGCACTATGGCTACACCTTC. Amino acid sequence: CASSLASLHYGYTF.

The V call is TRBV6-2 or TRBV6-3, the J call TRBJ2-7; 7 bases line up with TRBD1. CDR3 length: 13 residues. The germline CDR1 and CDR2 sequences are MNHEY and SVGEGT. Trimming took 2 bases from V and 6 from J; bases not matched to a gene: 4. CDR3 nucleotide sequence: TGTGCCAGCAGTTACACAGGGGATGGCGAGCAGTACGTC. Encoded protein: CASSYTGDGEQYV.

This clonotype was seen only a few times. V and J are TRBV15 and TRBJ2-7; 7 nucleotides line up with TRBD1. V lost 3 bases, J lost 5 bases, and 7 bases stayed unmatched. There are 14 residues in the CDR3. Per the germline V gene, CDR1 is LNHNV and CDR2 is YYDKDF (reference sequence). The CDR3 sequence: CATSSRGIKNEQYV. CDR3 bases: TGTGCCACCAGCAGCAGGGGGATAAAGAACGAGCAGTACGTC.

The J gene is TRBJ2-7, the V gene TRBV7-6; 10 bases are a match to TRBD1. Germline assignment: CDR1 SGHVS and CDR2 FNYEAQ. The CDR3 extends over 15 amino acids. J lost 7 bases, V lost 4 bases, and 10 bases had no gene match. Here the CDR3 reads CASSSLPGQGQEQYF. CDR3 bases: TGTGCCAGCAGCTCGCTACCGGGACAGGGGCAAGAGCAGTACTTC.

The chain uses TRBV6-1 and TRBJ2-7; possible D gene TRBD2, 7 bases. This CDR3 region has 14 residues. CDR1 is MNHNS, CDR2 SASEGT, per germline. Trimming took off 5 bases at V and 2 bases at J, with 13 bases between the two ends. The CDR3: CASSPRGGAYEQYF. The CDR3 nucleotides are TGTGCCAGCAGTCCTAGGGGGGGGGCCTACGAGCAGTACTTC.

This chain links TRBV29-1 with TRBJ2-1; D might be TRBD1 or TRBD2, each matching 6 bases. V was cut by 4 bases and J by 12 bases, with 28 bases left in between. CDR1 is SQVTM, CDR2 ANQGSEA, per germline. This CDR3 contains 16 residues. The chain's CDR3 is CSVARGPGALTTPQFF. The CDR3 coding sequence is TGCAGCGTTGCCAGGGGTCCGGGGGCCCTCACCACACCGCAGTTCTTC.

The V and J genes are TRBV11-2 and TRBJ2-5, with a tentative D call TRBD2 (6 bases). The V gene's germline CDR1 is SGHAT and CDR2 FQNNGV. The germline V and J ends were trimmed by 0 bases and 1 base, with 12 bases remaining between them. The CDR3 runs to 16 residues. CDR3 in DNA: TGTGCCAGCAGCTTAGATCTCAGCGGGCTCCAAGAGACCCAGTACTTC. Translating gives CASSLDLSGLQETQYF.

The V gene is TRBV27, the J gene TRBJ1-2; D is uncertain. This CDR3 comprises 13 residues. V gave up 4 bases and J gave up 7 bases, with 13 bases separating them. CDR1 MNHEY and CDR2 SMNVEV come from the germline V gene (reference sequence). In nucleotides, the CDR3 is TGTGCCAGCAGTTCGACGGAGAGCGGTGGCTACACCTTC. Translated: CASSSTESGGYTF.

This clonotype was observed a few times. The chain recombines TRBV2 with TRBJ2-1; 11 nucleotides match TRBD2. Germline V lookup: CDR1 SNHLY, CDR2 FYNNEI. The CDR3 runs 15 residues. J was trimmed by 0 bases and V by 10 bases; bases with no gene match: 5. The CDR3 region is CAISGGESSYNEQFF. The CDR3 DNA follows: TGTGCCATTAGCGGGGGGGAGAGCTCCTACAATGAGCAGTTCTTC.

This rearrangement joins TRBV20-1 to TRBJ2-1; D not resolved. Germline-derived CDR1 and CDR2 are DFQATT and SNEGSKA (reference sequence). The CDR3 spans 15 residues. The V and J ends lost 3 bases and 1 base respectively, with 13 bases between them. Written as DNA, the CDR3 is TGCAGTGCTAGGAGCCTGGCCGTATCCTACAATGAGCAGTTCTTC. Translation: CSARSLAVSYNEQFF.

This clonotype was detected a few times. The rearrangement joins TRBV30 to TRBJ2-7; possibly TRBD2 for D (5 bases). V was trimmed by 4 bases and J by 0 bases, leaving 10 bases between them. This CDR3 contains 13 residues. The germline V gene has CDR1 GTSNPN and CDR2 SVGIG (reference sequence). The CDR3: CAWNYGVSYEQYF. As DNA, the CDR3 is TGTGCCTGGAATTACGGGGTCTCCTACGAGCAGTACTTC.